The 2 T cell receptor beta chains below come from one sample, sequenced in a study of response to subunit inactivated influenza vaccine. TCRdb re-called the RT-PCR reads through MiXCR, storing one row per CDR3 protein. The sample contains 650,000 or so distinct CDR3 sequences, approximately 14% of which appear only once. This specimen was PBMCs from blood, taken around 14 days before vaccination. The receptors derive from a man aged 45 to 65 who received an inactivated influenza vaccine.

This clonotype has only a few counts. The CDR3 loop reads CASRLSGGTDTQYF. Here the CDR3 DNA reads TGTGCCAGCCGGTTGTCGGGGGGAACAGATACGCAGTATTTT. The chain combines TRBV2 with TRBJ2-3; TRBD2 agrees at 7 bases. Trimming removed 8 bases from V and 3 bases from J; junction bases left unmatched: 8. This CDR3 region has 14 residues. Germline values: CDR1 SNHLY, CDR2 FYNNEI.

This clonotype has only a few counts. The chain uses TRBV7-2 and TRBJ2-7; TRBD1 matches 9 bases. Losses at the gene ends were 6 bases for V and 3 bases for J; bases not matched to a gene: 9. Germline assignment: CDR1 SGHTA and CDR2 FQGNSA. The CDR3 sequence is 15 residues long. CDR3 loop: CASSQSLTGGYEQYF. In DNA form, the CDR3 reads TGTGCCAGCAGTCAAAGCCTGACAGGGGGCTACGAGCAGTACTTC. The full variable domain, in which reference TRBV7-2 and TRBJ2-7 provide the parts outside the CDR3, is GAGVSQSPSNKVTEKGKDVELRCDPISGHTALYWYRQSLGQGLEFLIYFQGNSAPDKSGLPSDRFSAERTGGSVSTLTIQRTQQEDSAVYLCASSQSLTGGYEQYFGPGTRLTVT.